The T cell receptor beta chain described here comes from a study of T-cell reconstitution after alpha-beta-depleted transplantation in children. Study-level results: The origin of high day-60 TCRbeta diversity in some patients lay in surviving recipient T cells and thymic progenitors.

This CDR3 is built from 14 residues. Trimming removed 8 bases from V and 1 base from J; junction bases left unmatched: 7. Germline-derived CDR1 and CDR2 are SNHLY and FYNNEI. As regards this clonotype: Its antigen is unidentified.

During its preparation, the TCRbeta library received unique molecular identifiers. TCRdb re-analysed the PCR reads in MiXCR, keeping a single row per CDR3 protein. Altogether 900,000 or so distinct CDR3 sequences are present, roughly 16% being singletons, with the ten largest covering about 5%. This clonotype originated in a male patient between 10 and 17 years old who had a stem cell transplant for acute lymphoblastic leukemia, so the T cells may come from the graft donor. Sequenced here: PBMCs, mostly from graft donor cells, sampled 360 days after TCRalphabeta/CD19-depleted stem cell transplant. The chain is built from TRBV2 and TRBJ2-7, with 8 bases identical to TRBD1. CDR3 sequence: CASARTGPSYEQYF. The CDR3 DNA follows: TGTGCCAGCGCCCGGACAGGGCCTTCCTACGAGCAGTACTTC.